The rows below give T cell receptor beta chains drawn from one sample of a study of OX40 agonist ivuxolimab in advanced cancers. The data were produced by immunoSEQ multiplex PCR, yet TCRdb's version contains in-frame clones alone and is incomplete. The sample lists under 65,000 clones; approximately 89% were seen once. Specimen: CD4+ or CD8+ T cells sorted from blood, collected in a trial of the OX40 agonist ivuxolimab. The source is an adult with an advanced solid tumor such as melanoma, head and neck, liver or kidney cancer. CDR3s include the opening cysteine and the closing phenylalanine or tryptophan. The D gene is left open where the match is weak.

D gene,J gene,V gene,CDR3 DNA,CDR3 protein
TRBD2,TRBJ2-1,TRBV6-5,TGTGCCAGCAGTTCCCCTAGCGGGGCCCCGGGGGATGAGCAGTTCTTC,CASSSPSGAPGDEQFF
TRBD1,TRBJ1-6,TRBV5-1,TGCGCCAGCAGCTTGGACTGGGACAGGGGAAATTCACCCCTCCACTTT,CASSLDWDRGNSPLHF
-,TRBJ2-1,TRBV27,TGTGCCAGCAGTTTCTATGAGGGGGACAATGAGCAGTTCTTC,CASSFYEGDNEQFF
-,TRBJ2-2,TRBV10-1,TGCGCCAGCAGTGAGTCGAACGACGGCCAGAACACCGGGGAGCTGTTTTTT,CASSESNDGQNTGELFF
-,TRBJ2-1,TRBV11-2,TGTGCCAGCAGCTTAGATCGAACTTGGGGGTACTCCTACAATGAGCAGTTCTTC,CASSLDRTWGYSYNEQFF
-,TRBJ2-7,TRBV5-6,TGTGCCAGCAGCTTGGGTGGGGGCGGAGGCCAGTACGAGCAGTACTTC,CASSLGGGGGQYEQYF
-,TRBJ2-2,TRBV5-6,TGTGCCAGCAGCTTGGTTCAGGGTGACACCGGGGAGCTGTTTTTT,CASSLVQGDTGELFF
-,TRBJ1-1,TRBV25-1,TGTGCCAGCAGTGCCTACAGTGAAGCTTTCTTT,CASSAYSEAFF
-,TRBJ1-4,TRBV12-5,TGTGCTAGTGCCCTTGGTCTTGGTGGCAGCGAAAAACTGTTTTTT,CASALGLGGSEKLFF
-,TRBJ2-7,TRBV5-4,TGTGCCAGCAGCTTAAGGGCAACAGAAACCTACGAGCAGTACTTC,CASSLRATETYEQYF